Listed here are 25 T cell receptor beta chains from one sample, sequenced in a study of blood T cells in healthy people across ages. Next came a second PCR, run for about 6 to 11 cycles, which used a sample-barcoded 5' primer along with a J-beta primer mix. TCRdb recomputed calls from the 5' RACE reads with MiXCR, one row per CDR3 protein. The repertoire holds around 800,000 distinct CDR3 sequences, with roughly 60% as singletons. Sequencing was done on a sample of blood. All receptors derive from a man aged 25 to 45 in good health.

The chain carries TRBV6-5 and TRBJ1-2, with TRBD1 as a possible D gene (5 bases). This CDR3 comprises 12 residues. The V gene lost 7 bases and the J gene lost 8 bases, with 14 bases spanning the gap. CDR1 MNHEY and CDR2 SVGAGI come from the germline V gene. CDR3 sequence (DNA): TGTGCCAGCACCGACGGGGGGACCGGCTACACCTTC. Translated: CASTDGGTGYTF.

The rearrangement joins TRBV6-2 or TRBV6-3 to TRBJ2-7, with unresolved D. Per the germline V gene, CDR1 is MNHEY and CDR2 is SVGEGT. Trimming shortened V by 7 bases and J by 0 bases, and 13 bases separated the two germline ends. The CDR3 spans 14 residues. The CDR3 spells CASNQSPLSYEQYF. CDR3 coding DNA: TGTGCCAGCAACCAGTCGCCGCTCTCCTACGAGCAGTACTTC.

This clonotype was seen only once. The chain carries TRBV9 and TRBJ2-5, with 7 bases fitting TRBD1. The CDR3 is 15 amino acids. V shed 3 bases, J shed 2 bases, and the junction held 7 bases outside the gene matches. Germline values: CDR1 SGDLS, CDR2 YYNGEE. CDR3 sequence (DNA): TGTGCCAGCAGCGCCCGGGACAGAGGACAAGAGACCCAGTACTTC. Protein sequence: CASSARDRGQETQYF.

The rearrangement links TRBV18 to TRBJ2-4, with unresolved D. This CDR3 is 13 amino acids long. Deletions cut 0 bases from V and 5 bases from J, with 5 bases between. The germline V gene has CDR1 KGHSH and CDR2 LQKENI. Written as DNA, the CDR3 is TGTGCCAGCTCACCACCGTCTCAAAACATTCAGTACTTC. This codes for CASSPPSQNIQYF.

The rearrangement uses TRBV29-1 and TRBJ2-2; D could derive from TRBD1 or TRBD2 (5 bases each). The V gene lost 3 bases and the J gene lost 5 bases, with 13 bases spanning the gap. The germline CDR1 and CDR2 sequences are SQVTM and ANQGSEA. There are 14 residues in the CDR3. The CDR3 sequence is CSVDPGWGTGELFF. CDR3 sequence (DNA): TGCAGCGTTGATCCCGGGTGGGGGACCGGGGAGCTGTTTTTT.

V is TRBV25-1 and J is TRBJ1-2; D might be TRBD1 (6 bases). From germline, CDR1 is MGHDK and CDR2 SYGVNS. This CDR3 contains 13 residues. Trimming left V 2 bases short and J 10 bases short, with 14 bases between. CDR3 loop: CASSEGQRAHYTF. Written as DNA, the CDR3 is TGTGCCAGCAGTGAAGGACAGAGGGCCCACTACACCTTC.

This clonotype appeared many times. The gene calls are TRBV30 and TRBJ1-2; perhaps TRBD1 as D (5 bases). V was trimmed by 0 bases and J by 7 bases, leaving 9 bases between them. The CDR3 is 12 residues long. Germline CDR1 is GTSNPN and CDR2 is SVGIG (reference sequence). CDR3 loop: CAWSVVGGGYTF. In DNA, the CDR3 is TGTGCCTGGAGTGTAGTCGGGGGTGGCTACACCTTC.

CDR3 in DNA: TGTGCCAGCAGCCAAGACAGGGGAAAGACCCAGTACTTC. As protein: CASSQDRGKTQYF. V usage is TRBV4-2 and J usage is TRBJ2-5; the D gene is possibly TRBD1 (6 bases). The CDR3 length is 13 residues. The germline V gene has CDR1 LGHNA and CDR2 YNFKEQ. The V end lost 0 bases, the J end lost 6 bases, and 8 bases lay between the germline ends.

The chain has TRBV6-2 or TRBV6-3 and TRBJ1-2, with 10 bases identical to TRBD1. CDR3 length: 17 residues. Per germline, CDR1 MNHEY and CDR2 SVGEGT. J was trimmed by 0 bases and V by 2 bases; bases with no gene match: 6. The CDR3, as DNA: TGTGCCAGCAGTTACACCCGGACAGGGGGAGCTAACTATGGCTACACCTTC. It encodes CASSYTRTGGANYGYTF.

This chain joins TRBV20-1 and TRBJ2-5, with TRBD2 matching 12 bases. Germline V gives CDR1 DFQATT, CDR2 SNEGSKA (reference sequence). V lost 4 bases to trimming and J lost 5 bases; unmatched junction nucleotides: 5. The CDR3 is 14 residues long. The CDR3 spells CSAKGLAGMETQYF. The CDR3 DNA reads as TGCAGTGCTAAGGGACTAGCGGGTATGGAGACCCAGTACTTC.

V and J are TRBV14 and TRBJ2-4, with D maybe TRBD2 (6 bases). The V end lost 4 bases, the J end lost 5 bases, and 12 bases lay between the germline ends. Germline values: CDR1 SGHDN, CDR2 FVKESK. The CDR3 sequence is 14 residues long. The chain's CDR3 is CASSREGGQNIQYF. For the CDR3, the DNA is TGTGCCAGCAGCCGAGAGGGAGGCCAAAACATTCAGTACTTC.

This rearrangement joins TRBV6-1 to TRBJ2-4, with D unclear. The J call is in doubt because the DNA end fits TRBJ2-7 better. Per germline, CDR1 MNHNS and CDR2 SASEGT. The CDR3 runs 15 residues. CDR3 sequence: CASSETSGFGDEQYF. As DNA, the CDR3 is TGTGCCAGCAGTGAAACTTCGGGTTTTGGGGACGAGCAGTACTTC.

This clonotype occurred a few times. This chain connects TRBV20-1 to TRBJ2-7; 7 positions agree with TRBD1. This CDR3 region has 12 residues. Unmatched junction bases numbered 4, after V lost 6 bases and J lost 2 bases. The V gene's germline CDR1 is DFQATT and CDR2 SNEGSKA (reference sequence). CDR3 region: CSASDRAYEQYF. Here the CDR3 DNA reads TGCAGTGCCAGTGACAGGGCCTACGAGCAGTACTTC.

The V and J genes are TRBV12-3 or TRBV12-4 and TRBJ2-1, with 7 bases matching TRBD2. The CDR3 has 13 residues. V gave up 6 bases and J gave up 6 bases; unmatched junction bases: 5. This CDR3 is CASSPGGVNEQFF. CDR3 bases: TGTGCCAGCAGCCCGGGGGGAGTCAATGAGCAGTTCTTC.

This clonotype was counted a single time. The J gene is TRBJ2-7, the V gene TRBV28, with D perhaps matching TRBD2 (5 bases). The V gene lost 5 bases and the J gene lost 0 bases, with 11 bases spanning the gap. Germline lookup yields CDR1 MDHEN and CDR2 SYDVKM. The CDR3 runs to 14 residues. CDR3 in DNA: TGTGCCAGCAGTGCACATGACTACTCCTACGAGCAGTACTTC. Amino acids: CASSAHDYSYEQYF.

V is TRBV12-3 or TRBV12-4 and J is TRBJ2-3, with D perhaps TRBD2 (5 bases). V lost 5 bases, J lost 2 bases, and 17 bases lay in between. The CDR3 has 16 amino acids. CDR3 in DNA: TGTGCCAGCAGTACGACTAAGACCCTTGACACAGATACGCAGTATTTT. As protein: CASSTTKTLDTDTQYF.

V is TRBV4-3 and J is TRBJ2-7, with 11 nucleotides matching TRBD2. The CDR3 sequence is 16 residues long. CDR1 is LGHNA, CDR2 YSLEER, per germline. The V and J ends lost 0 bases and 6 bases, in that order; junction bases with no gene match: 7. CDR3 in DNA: TGCGCCAGCAGCCAAGATTTGGTAGCGGGGGGGCTCGAGCAGTACTTC. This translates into CASSQDLVAGGLEQYF.

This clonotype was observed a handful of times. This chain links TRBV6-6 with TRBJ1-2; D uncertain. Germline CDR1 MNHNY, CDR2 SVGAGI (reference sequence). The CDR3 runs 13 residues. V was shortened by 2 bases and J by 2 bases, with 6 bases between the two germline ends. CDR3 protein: CASSYDTNYGYTF. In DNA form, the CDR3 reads TGTGCCAGCAGTTACGACACCAACTATGGCTACACCTTC.

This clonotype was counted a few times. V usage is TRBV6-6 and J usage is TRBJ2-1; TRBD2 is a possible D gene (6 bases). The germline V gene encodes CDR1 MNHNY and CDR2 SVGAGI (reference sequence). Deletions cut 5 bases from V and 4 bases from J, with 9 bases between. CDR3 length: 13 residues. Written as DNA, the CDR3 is TGTGCCAGCAGTGGGGGACTGTACAATGAGCAGTTCTTC. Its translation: CASSGGLYNEQFF.

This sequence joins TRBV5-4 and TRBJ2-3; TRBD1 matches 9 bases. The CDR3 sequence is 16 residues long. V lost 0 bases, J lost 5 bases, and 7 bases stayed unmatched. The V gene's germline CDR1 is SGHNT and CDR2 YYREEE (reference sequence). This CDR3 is CASSLGGTGLQDTQYF. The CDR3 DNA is TGTGCCAGCAGCTTGGGGGGGACAGGGCTGCAAGATACGCAGTATTTT. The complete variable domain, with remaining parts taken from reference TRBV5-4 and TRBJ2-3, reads ETGVTQSPTHLIKTRGQQVTLRCSSQSGHNTVSWYQQALGQGPQFIFQYYREEENGRGNFPPRFSGLQFPNYSSELNVNALELDDSALYLCASSLGGTGLQDTQYFGPGTRLTVL.

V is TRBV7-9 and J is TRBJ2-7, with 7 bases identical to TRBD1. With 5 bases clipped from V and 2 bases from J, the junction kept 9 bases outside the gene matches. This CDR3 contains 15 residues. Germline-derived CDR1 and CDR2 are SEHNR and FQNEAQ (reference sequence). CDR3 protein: CASSETGHSPYEQYF. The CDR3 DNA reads TGTGCCAGCAGCGAGACAGGGCACAGTCCCTACGAGCAGTACTTC.

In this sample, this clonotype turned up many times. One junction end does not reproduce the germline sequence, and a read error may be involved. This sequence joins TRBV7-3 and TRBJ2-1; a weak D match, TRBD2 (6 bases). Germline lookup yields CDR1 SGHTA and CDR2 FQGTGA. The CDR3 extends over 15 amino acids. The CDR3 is CASSLTGDSYNEQFF. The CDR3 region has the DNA TGCGCCAGCAGCTTGACGGGGGACTCCTACAATGAGCAGTTCTTC.

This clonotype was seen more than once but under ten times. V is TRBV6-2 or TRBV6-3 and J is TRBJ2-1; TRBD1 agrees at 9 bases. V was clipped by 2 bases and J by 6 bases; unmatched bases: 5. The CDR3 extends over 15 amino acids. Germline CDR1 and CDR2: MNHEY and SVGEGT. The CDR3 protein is CASSYRDRVGNEQFF. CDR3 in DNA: TGTGCCAGCAGTTACCGGGACAGGGTAGGCAATGAGCAGTTCTTC.

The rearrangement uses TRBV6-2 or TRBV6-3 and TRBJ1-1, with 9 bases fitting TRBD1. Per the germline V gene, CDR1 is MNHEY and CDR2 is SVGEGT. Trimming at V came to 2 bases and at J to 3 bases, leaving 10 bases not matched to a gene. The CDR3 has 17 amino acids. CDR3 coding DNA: TGTGCCAGCAGTTACGGGACAGGGAAGGCCTCAGACACTGAAGCTTTCTTT. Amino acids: CASSYGTGKASDTEAFF.

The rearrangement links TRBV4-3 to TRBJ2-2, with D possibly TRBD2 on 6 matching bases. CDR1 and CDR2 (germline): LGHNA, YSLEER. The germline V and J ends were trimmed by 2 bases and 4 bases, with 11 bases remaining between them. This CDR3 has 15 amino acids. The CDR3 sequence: CASSQWGLFTGELFF. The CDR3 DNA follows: TGCGCCAGCAGCCAATGGGGACTTTTCACCGGGGAGCTGTTTTTT.